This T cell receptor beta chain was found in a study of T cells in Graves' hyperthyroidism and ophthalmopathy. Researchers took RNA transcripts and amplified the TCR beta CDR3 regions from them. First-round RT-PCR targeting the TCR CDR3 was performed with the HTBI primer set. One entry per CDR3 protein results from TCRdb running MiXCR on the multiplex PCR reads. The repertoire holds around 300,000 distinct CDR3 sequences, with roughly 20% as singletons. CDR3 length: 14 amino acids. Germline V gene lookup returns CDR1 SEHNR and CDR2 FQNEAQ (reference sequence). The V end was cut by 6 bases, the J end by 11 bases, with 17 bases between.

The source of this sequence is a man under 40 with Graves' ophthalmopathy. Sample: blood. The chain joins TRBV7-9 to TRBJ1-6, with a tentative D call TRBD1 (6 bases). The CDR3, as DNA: TGTGCCAGCAGTTCTCACAGGGAATCTCCACCCCTCCACTTT. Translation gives CASSSHRESPPLHF.